One sample yielded the 21 T cell receptor beta chains listed below, sequenced in a study of vaccination effects on CD4 cells after COVID-19. This table comes from immunoSEQ multiplex PCR, and its TCRdb copy is limited to in-frame clones, with some not included. Among under 55,000 clones listed, more than 70% were seen once. Antigen-specific CD4+ T cells expanded by the ViraFEST assay with viral peptide pools were then sequenced. Culture lasted about nine days before CD4+ T cell isolation. Each vaccine recipient was nucleocapsid antibody negative and had no prior SARS-CoV-2 infection. These TCRs are of unknown antigen specificity. The sample consisted of CD4+ T cells from PBMCs cultured with HCoV-OC43 spike peptides, taken before COVID-19 vaccination. As to subset: HCoV-OC43 spike overlapping peptide pool stimulation. All receptors come from a human donor who received a COVID-19 vaccine.

The gene calls are TRBV27 and TRBJ1-5; 9 nucleotides agree with TRBD1. The V gene end was trimmed by 5 bases and the J gene end by 7 bases; junction bases not matched to a gene: 12. CDR3 length equals 16 residues. The germline V gene encodes CDR1 MNHEY and CDR2 SMNVEV (reference sequence). The CDR3 loop reads CASSPLDRGNSQPQHF. The CDR3 bases are TGTGCCAGCAGTCCTCTGGACAGGGGCAACTCCCAGCCCCAGCATTTT.

This clone was picked up a small number of times. The genes are TRBV6-6 and TRBJ2-2; perhaps TRBD2 as D (5 bases). Germline values: CDR1 MNHNY, CDR2 SVGAGI (reference sequence). This CDR3 comprises 12 residues. V gave up 5 bases and J gave up 8 bases, with 9 bases separating them. CDR3 sequence (DNA): TGTGCCAGCAGTCGACTACAGGGGGAGCTGTTTTTT. Translation: CASSRLQGELFF.

The chain joins TRBV4-3 to TRBJ1-1; D may be TRBD1 (6 bases). The CDR3 contains 17 residues. Germline V CDR1 and CDR2: LGHNA, YSLEER. The V gene lost 1 base and the J gene lost 0 bases, with 15 bases spanning the gap. The CDR3 region is CASSQGQYRAMNTEAFF. CDR3 nucleotides: TGCGCCAGCAGCCAAGGCCAATACAGGGCTATGAACACTGAAGCTTTCTTT.

This clone was recorded a few times. V and J are TRBV18 and TRBJ2-2; D possibly corresponds to TRBD2 (5 bases). V lost 4 bases and J 4 bases, leaving 16 bases between the germline ends. The CDR3 length is 16 residues. The germline CDR1 and CDR2 sequences are KGHSH and LQKENI. Here the CDR3 reads CASSLHSVAGTGELFF. CDR3 nucleotides: TGTGCCAGCTCACTACATAGCGTTGCCGGCACCGGGGAGCTGTTTTTT.

The rearrangement uses TRBV7-9 and TRBJ2-3; the D is unclear. The CDR3 consists of 12 residues. Germline CDR1 and CDR2: SEHNR and FQNEAQ (reference sequence). V lost 1 base and J lost 5, with 4 bases in between. The CDR3 DNA reads TGTGCCAGCAGCTTAGATTTAGATACGCAGTATTTT. It encodes CASSLDLDTQYF.

J is TRBJ2-3 and V is TRBV19; D is unclear. CDR1 is LNHDA and CDR2 is SQIVND in the germline V gene (reference sequence). The CDR3 contains 14 residues. Deletions cut 6 bases from V and 0 bases from J, with 10 bases between. CDR3 residues: CASSRSRSTDTQYF. Here the CDR3 DNA reads TGTGCCAGTAGCAGAAGCAGGAGCACAGATACGCAGTATTTT. The full variable domain, rest sourced from reference TRBV19 and TRBJ2-3, is DGGITQSPKYLFRKEGQNVTLSCEQNLNHDAMYWYRQDPGQGLRLIYYSQIVNDFQKGDIAEGYSVSREKKESFPLTVTSAQKNPTAFYLCASSRSRSTDTQYFGPGTRLTVL.

This rearrangement joins TRBV5-1 to TRBJ2-5, with no clear D. The V and J ends lost 3 bases and 2 bases respectively, with 2 bases between them. Germline CDR1 reads SGHRS; CDR2 reads YFSETQ. This CDR3 has 11 amino acids. The CDR3 nucleotides are TGCGCCAGCAGCTCACAAGAGACCCAGTACTTC. This codes for CASSSQETQYF.

This clone was seen a single time. The chain joins TRBV9 to TRBJ1-1; 7 positions match TRBD1. The germline CDR1 and CDR2 sequences are SGDLS and YYNGEE. The CDR3 is made up of 14 amino acids. The V and J ends lost 6 bases and 0 bases, in that order; junction bases with no gene match: 5. CDR3 sequence reads: CASTRGTVNTEAFF. Here the CDR3 DNA reads TGTGCCAGCACCAGGGGGACAGTGAACACTGAAGCTTTCTTT.

The V gene is TRBV2, the J gene TRBJ2-5; D is possibly TRBD2 (5 bases). CDR3 length: 14 amino acids. Germline CDR1 reads SNHLY; CDR2 reads FYNNEI. The ends were cut back, 5 bases at V and 5 bases at J, with 15 bases in the middle. DNA of the CDR3: TGTGCCAGCAGTTATACAACTGGGGAGGAGACCCAGTACTTC. It is translated as CASSYTTGEETQYF.

The V and J genes are TRBV18 and TRBJ2-3, with D perhaps TRBD1 (6 bases). V gave up 6 bases and J gave up 3 bases, with 16 bases separating them. Germline CDR1 and CDR2: KGHSH and LQKENI. This CDR3 is built from 15 residues. CDR3 coding DNA: TGTGCCAGCTCGATACCCGGGACACAAACAGATACGCAGTATTTT. This encodes CASSIPGTQTDTQYF.

The V call is TRBV2, the J call TRBJ2-7, with a possible D match to TRBD2 (5 bases). Germline CDR1 and CDR2: SNHLY and FYNNEI. This CDR3 contains 13 residues. V was shortened by 3 bases and J by 6 bases, with 12 bases between the two germline ends. CDR3 DNA: TGTGCCAGCAGTGAGCAACTAGAAAGCGAGCAGTACGTC. This encodes CASSEQLESEQYV.

The CDR3 loop is CASGSGGFSGNTIYF. The CDR3 nucleotides read TGTGCCAGCGGTTCCGGGGGATTCTCTGGAAACACCATATATTTT. The V call is TRBV5-4, the J call TRBJ1-3, with D possibly being TRBD1 (5 bases). Germline V gene data show CDR1 as SGHNT and CDR2 as YYREEE (reference sequence). The CDR3 has 15 amino acids. Trimming removed 7 bases at V and 0 bases at J, with 14 bases between.

This clone has a single count. This sequence joins TRBV27 and TRBJ2-7; the match to TRBD1 covers 7 bases. With 6 bases clipped from V and 6 bases from J, the junction kept 8 bases outside the gene matches. The CDR3 loop spans 13 amino acids. Germline CDR1 reads MNHEY; CDR2 reads SMNVEV (reference sequence). CDR3 in amino acids: CASRSQGSTEQYV. Written as DNA, the CDR3 is TGTGCCAGCAGGTCACAGGGGTCTACCGAGCAGTACGTC.

V and J are TRBV2 and TRBJ2-6; D gene uncertain. This CDR3 has 13 amino acids. Germline V gives CDR1 SNHLY, CDR2 FYNNEI. Trimming removed 7 bases at V and 0 bases at J, with 4 bases between. The CDR3: CASTLSGANVLTF. As DNA, the CDR3 is TGTGCCAGCACCCTCTCTGGGGCCAACGTCCTGACTTTC.

The rearrangement uses TRBV25-1 and TRBJ1-2; the match to TRBD1 covers 7 bases. The CDR3 sequence is 12 residues long. Germline lookup yields CDR1 MGHDK and CDR2 SYGVNS. The V segment lost 8 bases and the J segment 4 bases; nucleotides outside the gene matches: 4. The CDR3 DNA sequence: TGTGCCAGCGGCCGGGACAGCTATGGCTACACCTTC. It specifies CASGRDSYGYTF.

The chain couples TRBV7-9 to TRBJ1-2; 8 bases are shared with TRBD1. V trimming: 4 bases; J trimming: 4 bases; junction bases outside the gene matches: 5. Germline assignment: CDR1 SEHNR and CDR2 FQNEAQ (reference sequence). There are 14 residues in the CDR3. The CDR3 nucleotides read TGTGCCAGCAGCTACGGACAGGGAGGCTATGGCTACACCTTC. Translation gives CASSYGQGGYGYTF.

V and J are TRBV2 and TRBJ1-6, with 10 positions matching TRBD1. The CDR3 is 16 residues long. The germline gives CDR1 SNHLY, CDR2 FYNNEI. V was pared by 6 bases and J by 3 bases, with 5 bases of the junction left unmatched. The CDR3 DNA follows: TGTGCCAGCAGAAGGGACAGGGGCGTCTATAATTCACCCCTCCACTTT. Protein: CASRRDRGVYNSPLHF.

The CDR3 coding sequence is TGTGCTAGTGGTTTGGGGCTAGCGGGGGCCCGCTACACAGATACGCAGTATTTT. Translated, it gives CASGLGLAGARYTDTQYF. This sequence joins TRBV12-5 and TRBJ2-3; TRBD2 agrees at 10 bases. Unmatched junction bases numbered 9, after V lost 1 base and J lost 2 bases. Germline CDR1 is LGHNT and CDR2 is FRNRAP. This CDR3 region has 18 residues.

The J gene is TRBJ1-1, the V gene TRBV6-5; weak D call: TRBD1 (6 bases). CDR1 and CDR2 (germline): MNHEY, SVGAGI. The CDR3 loop spans 14 amino acids. Deletions cut 4 bases from V and 3 bases from J, with 12 bases between. As DNA, the CDR3 is TGTGCCAGCAGTTTGGGGGGCATGGACACTGAAGCTTTCTTT. Translating it yields CASSLGGMDTEAFF.

V usage is TRBV5-1 and J usage is TRBJ2-1, with D perhaps assigned TRBD1 or TRBD2 (6 bases each). V was cut by 1 base and J by 1 base, with 9 bases left in between. Germline V gene sequence: CDR1 SGHRS, CDR2 YFSETQ. The CDR3 extends over 15 amino acids. Written as DNA, the CDR3 is TGCGCCAGCAGCTTGAGGGGGGAGTCCTACAATGAGCAGTTCTTC. Residues: CASSLRGESYNEQFF.

The J gene is TRBJ2-2, the V gene TRBV6-5; D possibly corresponds to TRBD2 (7 bases). Germline V lookup: CDR1 MNHEY, CDR2 SVGAGI. The CDR3 extends over 15 amino acids. Deletions cut 7 bases from V and 3 bases from J, with 15 bases between. CDR3 DNA sequence: TGTGCCAGCAAAAGGGGGGGGGCGGACACCGGGGAGCTGTTTTTT. This encodes CASKRGGADTGELFF.